These 19 T cell receptor beta chains came from one sample sequenced in a study of cytomegalovirus exposure and HLA in healthy donors. The PCR used 60 Vbeta and 13 Jbeta primers. The assay was immunoSEQ multiplex PCR, and TCRdb's table has in-frame clones only and misses some. Of around 45,000 clones in the sample, around three quarters were seen once. The source material was PBMCs. Receptors were obtained from a man aged 30-40 years in good health and CMV-seronegative.

The gene calls are TRBV2 and TRBJ2-7, with 11 bases aligning to TRBD2. J gave up 3 bases and V 7 bases, and 2 bases lay outside the gene matches. The CDR3 covers 13 residues. CDR1 is SNHLY, CDR2 FYNNEI, per germline. The CDR3 bases are TGTGCCAGCAAGGGGACTAGCGGCTACGAGCAGTACTTC. Amino acid sequence: CASKGTSGYEQYF.

The rearrangement links TRBV30 to TRBJ2-1; D possibly corresponds to TRBD2 (5 bases). Germline loops: CDR1 GTSNPN, CDR2 SVGIG (reference sequence). The V and J ends lost 0 bases and 10 bases respectively, with 16 bases between them. The CDR3 extends over 14 amino acids. In DNA form, the CDR3 reads TGTGCCTGGAGTGTATTAGCGTGGGTTTCGGAGCAGTTCTTC. Translated, it gives CAWSVLAWVSEQFF.

This chain joins TRBV7-6 and TRBJ1-1, with D uncertain. In germline, CDR1 is SGHVS, CDR2 FNYEAQ. This CDR3 contains 13 residues. V was trimmed by 1 base and J by 1 base, leaving 4 bases between them. The CDR3, as DNA: TGTGCCAGCAGCTTAGTTAGGAACACTGAAGCTTTCTTT. As protein: CASSLVRNTEAFF.

There are a few counts of this clone. This chain connects TRBV2 to TRBJ2-1; TRBD2 might be the D (5 bases). Germline V gene data show CDR1 as SNHLY and CDR2 as FYNNEI. The length of the CDR3 is 14 residues. V shed 2 bases and J shed 9 bases, with 14 bases lying between them. This CDR3 reads CASSEYRDMGEQFF. The CDR3 DNA reads TGTGCCAGCAGTGAATATCGGGATATGGGTGAGCAGTTCTTC.

This sequence joins TRBV11-3 and TRBJ2-7; D is possibly TRBD2 (5 bases). Trimming took off 5 bases at V and 6 bases at J, with 11 bases between the two ends. The germline V gene encodes CDR1 SGHNT and CDR2 YENEEA. This CDR3 is built from 12 residues. The CDR3 sequence is CASSSGSGEQYF. CDR3 nucleotides: TGTGCCAGCAGCAGCGGATCGGGCGAGCAGTACTTC. The full variable domain, with the rest looked up from reference TRBV11-3 and TRBJ2-7, is EAGVVQSPRYKIIEKKQPVAFWCNPISGHNTLYWYLQNLGQGPELLIRYENEEAVDDSQLPKDRFSAERLKGVDSTLKIQPAELGDSAVYLCASSSGSGEQYFGPGTRLTVT.

The V and J genes are TRBV7-2 and TRBJ2-5; 7 nucleotides line up with TRBD2. This CDR3 has 14 residues. Germline-derived CDR1 and CDR2 are SGHTA and FQGNSA. Trimming removed 1 base from V and 9 bases from J; junction bases left unmatched: 8. CDR3 amino acids: CASSLDPSGTSQYF. CDR3 coding DNA: TGTGCCAGCAGCTTAGATCCTAGCGGTACGTCCCAGTACTTC.

The chain recombines TRBV7-6 with TRBJ2-7; 10 bases match TRBD1. The trim removed 5 bases at V and 6 bases at J, leaving 10 bases unmatched. The CDR3 loop spans 15 amino acids. CDR1 is SGHVS, CDR2 FNYEAQ, per germline. CDR3 amino acids: CASSKGDRGWGEQYF. Here the CDR3 DNA reads TGTGCCAGCAGCAAGGGGGACAGGGGTTGGGGCGAGCAGTACTTC.

The rearrangement joins TRBV5-1 to TRBJ2-7; 13 positions agree with TRBD2. The CDR3 has 16 residues. V trimming: 4 bases; J trimming: 3 bases; junction bases outside the gene matches: 7. Germline CDR1 and CDR2: SGHRS and YFSETQ. The CDR3 spells CASSPAGTSGIYEQYF. CDR3 coding DNA: TGCGCCAGCAGCCCGGCCGGGACTAGCGGGATCTACGAGCAGTACTTC. Full variable domain (remainder filled in from reference TRBV5-1 and TRBJ2-7): KAGVTQTPRYLIKTRGQQVTLSCSPISGHRSVSWYQQTPGQGLQFLFEYFSETQRNKGNFPGRFSGRQFSNSRSEMNVSTLELGDSALYLCASSPAGTSGIYEQYFGPGTRLTVT.

The V gene is TRBV5-4, the J gene TRBJ2-1; D is ambiguous. The CDR3 loop spans 14 amino acids. V shed 4 bases and J shed 4 bases, with 12 bases lying between them. Germline CDR1 reads SGHNT; CDR2 reads YYREEE (reference sequence). The DNA of the CDR3 is TGTGCCAGCAGCCGCCCCCTAGAATACAATGAGCAGTTCTTC. It specifies CASSRPLEYNEQFF.

The chain combines TRBV27 with TRBJ2-1; D not certain. The CDR3 covers 14 residues. Germline V gene lookup returns CDR1 MNHEY and CDR2 SMNVEV (reference sequence). V was shortened by 5 bases and J by 0 bases, with 8 bases between the two germline ends. CDR3 in amino acids: CASSARSSYNEQFF. In DNA form, the CDR3 reads TGTGCCAGCAGTGCCAGAAGCTCCTACAATGAGCAGTTCTTC.

This clone was seen only once. This chain joins TRBV5-6 and TRBJ1-2; D gene ambiguous. The CDR3 has 13 amino acids. Germline CDR1 is SGHDT and CDR2 is YYEEEE. V lost 2 bases and J lost 4, with 9 bases in between. CDR3 loop: CASSFERGYGYTF. Here the CDR3 DNA reads TGTGCCAGCAGCTTCGAACGGGGCTATGGCTACACCTTC.

This clone has only a few counts. This chain uses TRBV5-8 with TRBJ2-5; 9 nucleotides match TRBD2. The CDR3 runs 16 residues. V dropped 0 bases and J dropped 5; count of bases not matched to a gene: 8. Germline-derived CDR1 and CDR2 are SGHTS and YDEGEE. CDR3: CASSLGSSGSWETQYF. The CDR3 coding sequence is TGTGCCAGCAGCTTGGGGAGTAGCGGGAGTTGGGAGACCCAGTACTTC. Drawing the rest from reference TRBV5-8 and TRBJ2-5, the complete variable domain is EAGVTQSPTHLIKTRGQQATLRCSPISGHTSVYWYQQALGLGLQFLLWYDEGEERNRGNFPPRFSGRQFPNYSSELNVNALELEDSALYLCASSLGSSGSWETQYFGPGTRLLVL.

The chain is built from TRBV29-1 and TRBJ2-7, with 10 bases lining up with TRBD2. CDR1 and CDR2 from the germline V gene are SQVTM and ANQGSEA. The trim removed 3 bases at V and 2 bases at J, leaving 7 bases unmatched. CDR3 length equals 15 residues. This chain's CDR3 is CSVEGGSGRAYEQYF. In DNA form, the CDR3 reads TGCAGCGTTGAGGGCGGAAGCGGGAGGGCCTACGAGCAGTACTTC.

The chain combines TRBV7-9 with TRBJ2-7; 8 nucleotides agree with TRBD1. CDR1 is SEHNR, CDR2 FQNEAQ, per germline (reference sequence). The length of the CDR3 is 14 residues. J lost 0 bases, V lost 5 bases, and 3 bases had no gene match. The CDR3 reads CASSGTGASYEQYF. The CDR3 region has the DNA TGTGCCAGCAGCGGGACAGGAGCCTCCTACGAGCAGTACTTC.

The CDR3 sequence: CAWSEGRGANIQYF. The CDR3 coding sequence is TGTGCCTGGAGTGAGGGGCGGGGAGCAAACATTCAGTACTTC. This chain links TRBV30 with TRBJ2-4; the D gene is possibly TRBD2 (6 bases). The germline CDR1 and CDR2 sequences are GTSNPN and SVGIG (reference sequence). Trimming stripped 1 base from V and 6 bases from J, with 13 bases between. The CDR3 loop spans 14 amino acids.

The chain is built from TRBV5-6 and TRBJ2-5; D gene uncertain. The germline gives CDR1 SGHDT, CDR2 YYEEEE. The CDR3 spans 14 residues. V lost 5 bases and J 0 bases, leaving 11 bases between the germline ends. DNA of the CDR3: TGTGCCAGCAGGACCCCGGAGTACCAAGAGACCCAGTACTTC. This translates into CASRTPEYQETQYF. Full variable domain (remainder filled in from reference TRBV5-6 and TRBJ2-5): DAGVTQSPTHLIKTRGQQVTLRCSPKSGHDTVSWYQQALGQGPQFIFQYYEEEERQRGNFPDRFSGHQFPNYSSELNVNALLLGDSALYLCASRTPEYQETQYFGPGTRLLVL.

This chain uses TRBV29-1 with TRBJ1-5; a weak D match, TRBD1 (5 bases). From germline, CDR1 is SQVTM and CDR2 ANQGSEA. The CDR3 is made up of 13 amino acids. Trimming pared 3 bases from V and 2 bases from J, leaving 8 bases between. CDR3 in amino acids: CSVEAGGNQPQHF. As DNA, the CDR3 is TGCAGCGTTGAGGCGGGGGGCAATCAGCCCCAGCATTTT.

This clone was found a few times. DNA of the CDR3: TGTGCCAGCAGTTACTCCCAGGGAGGGAATAAAGCTTTCTTT. This sequence encodes CASSYSQGGNKAFF. The V and J genes are TRBV6-6 and TRBJ1-1, with D maybe TRBD1 (5 bases). CDR3 length: 14 amino acids. The V and J ends lost 0 bases and 9 bases respectively, with 14 bases between them. Per germline, CDR1 MNHNY and CDR2 SVGAGI (reference sequence).

This sequence joins TRBV7-2 and TRBJ2-2; 7 nucleotides align to TRBD1. Losses at the gene ends were 5 bases for V and 4 bases for J; bases not matched to a gene: 16. This CDR3 is built from 18 residues. Germline loops: CDR1 SGHTA, CDR2 FQGNSA. CDR3 region: CASSRTGQIFLGTGELFF. DNA for the CDR3: TGTGCCAGCAGCCGCACGGGACAGATATTTTTGGGCACCGGGGAGCTGTTTTTT.